The next 31 T cell receptor beta chains were all read from a single sample in a study of T cell changes during pregnancy in multiple sclerosis. Profiling relied on immunoSEQ multiplex PCR, and the TCRdb table lists in-frame clones only, not all of them. In the table there are 60,000 to 85,000 clones, about 90% of which are singletons. Sample: peripheral blood, taken in the second trimester of pregnancy. The receptors originated from a female donor in good health, enrolled as a control in a pregnancy study.

A single count supports this clone. The chain links TRBV19 to TRBJ1-1; D unresolved. Trimming took off 3 bases at V and 3 bases at J, with 11 bases between the two ends. The CDR3 consists of 14 residues. The germline CDR1 and CDR2 sequences are LNHDA and SQIVND (reference sequence). CDR3 amino acids: CASSILQTDTEAFF. In DNA, the CDR3 is TGTGCCAGTAGTATCCTACAGACGGACACTGAAGCTTTCTTT. The variable domain in full, completed from reference TRBV19 and TRBJ1-1, reads DGGITQSPKYLFRKEGQNVTLSCEQNLNHDAMYWYRQDPGQGLRLIYYSQIVNDFQKGDIAEGYSVSREKKESFPLTVTSAQKNPTAFYLCASSILQTDTEAFFGQGTRLTVV.

This chain joins TRBV28 and TRBJ2-5; D is ambiguous. CDR1 and CDR2 (germline): MDHEN, SYDVKM. This CDR3 region has 14 residues. V dropped 3 bases and J dropped 2 bases, with 10 bases sitting between them. The DNA of the CDR3 is TGTGCCAGCAGTTTCGACACTGAGCAAGAGACCCAGTACTTC. It is translated as CASSFDTEQETQYF.

This rearrangement joins TRBV9 to TRBJ2-2, with 10 nucleotides matching TRBD2. Trimming removed 3 bases from V and 4 bases from J; junction bases left unmatched: 9. Germline V CDR1 and CDR2: SGDLS, YYNGEE. The CDR3 sequence is 17 residues long. The CDR3 nucleotides are TGTGCCAGCAGCGCTACTAGCGGGAACCTGCTCACCGGGGAGCTGTTTTTT. Translated: CASSATSGNLLTGELFF.

V usage is TRBV6-6 and J usage is TRBJ1-2; maybe TRBD1 (6 bases). V was clipped by 5 bases and J by 5 bases, with 15 bases between them. The germline V gene encodes CDR1 MNHNY and CDR2 SVGAGI (reference sequence). The CDR3 has 14 residues. The DNA for the CDR3 is TGTGCCAGCAGTCACCGGACAGCGACTTATGGCTACACCTTC. Protein sequence: CASSHRTATYGYTF.

The chain carries TRBV4-1 and TRBJ2-3, with 10 bases that match TRBD2. V was pared by 4 bases and J by 5 bases, with 9 bases of the junction left unmatched. The germline gives CDR1 MGHRA, CDR2 YSYEKL. CDR3 size: 16 residues. CDR3 in DNA: TGCGCCAGCAGCCCTCATCAGCGGGAGGGCCAAGATACGCAGTATTTT. The encoded protein is CASSPHQREGQDTQYF.

The rearrangement uses TRBV6-1 and TRBJ2-7; 11 bases match TRBD1. Germline V gene lookup returns CDR1 MNHNS and CDR2 SASEGT. V gave up 2 bases and J gave up 3 bases; unmatched junction bases: 3. The CDR3 runs to 15 residues. The CDR3 region has the DNA TGTGCCAGCAGTGAAATGGGACAGGGGGGCTACGAGCAGTACTTC. Its protein product is CASSEMGQGGYEQYF.

The chain combines TRBV4-1 with TRBJ1-1; TRBD1 aligns across 10 bases. The ends lost 5 bases at V and 4 bases at J; junction bases unmatched: 4. Per the germline V gene, CDR1 is MGHRA and CDR2 is YSYEKL. The CDR3 contains 14 residues. The CDR3 loop is CASSARTGGTEAFF. In nucleotides, the CDR3 is TGCGCCAGCAGCGCCCGGACAGGGGGCACTGAAGCTTTCTTT.

The chain has TRBV6-1 and TRBJ2-7; 9 nucleotides align to TRBD1. Germline V CDR1 and CDR2: MNHNS, SASEGT. The junction had 6 bases not matched to a gene; V was cut back by 7 bases and J by 2 bases. The CDR3 has 14 amino acids. The CDR3 reads CASILDRGAYEQYF. Written as DNA, the CDR3 is TGTGCCAGCATCCTGGACAGGGGCGCCTACGAGCAGTACTTC.

The chain has TRBV27 and TRBJ1-1; maybe TRBD1 (6 bases). With 5 bases removed from V and 0 bases from J, the gap between germline ends came to 10 bases. CDR3 length: 14 residues. Per the germline V gene, CDR1 is MNHEY and CDR2 is SMNVEV (reference sequence). Here the CDR3 reads CASSAGTLNTEAFF. The CDR3 DNA follows: TGTGCCAGCAGTGCCGGGACACTGAACACTGAAGCTTTCTTT.

The chain recombines TRBV28 with TRBJ2-2, with 10 nucleotides matching TRBD1. CDR3 length: 14 amino acids. Per the germline V gene, CDR1 is MDHEN and CDR2 is SYDVKM. Trimming removed 4 bases from V and 5 bases from J; junction bases left unmatched: 1. The CDR3 loop is CASSWTGGTGELFF. The CDR3 DNA reads as TGTGCCAGCAGTTGGACAGGGGGTACCGGGGAGCTGTTTTTT.

The J gene is TRBJ2-2, the V gene TRBV12-2; no DNA check was done on the table's D call, TRBD1. TRBV12-2 is classified as a pseudogene. The CDR3 consists of 16 residues. CDR3 nucleotides: TGTGCAAGTCGCTTCATAGACAGGCCATATAACCGGGGAGCTGTTTTT. This sequence encodes CASRFIDRPYNRGAVF.

The CDR3 region has the DNA TGTGCCAGCAGAAAAACTAGCGGAGGAGGTCCCGGGGAGCTGTTTTTT. Protein product: CASRKTSGGGPGELFF. V usage is TRBV7-2 and J usage is TRBJ2-2; 8 positions match TRBD2. Looked up from germline, CDR1 is SGHTA and CDR2 is FQGNSA. The CDR3 length is 16 residues. With 6 bases clipped from V and 6 bases from J, the junction kept 12 bases outside the gene matches.

The chain employs TRBV29-1 and TRBJ1-1; 9 nucleotides align to TRBD1. The CDR3 sequence is 13 residues long. CDR1 SQVTM and CDR2 ANQGSEA come from the germline V gene. J was trimmed by 4 bases and V by 6 bases; bases with no gene match: 6. The CDR3 nucleotides read TGCAGCGTGTTACAGGGGGCGGGCACTGAAGCTTTCTTT. Protein product: CSVLQGAGTEAFF.

This rearrangement joins TRBV4-3 to TRBJ2-1; unclear D gene. Germline lookup yields CDR1 LGHNA and CDR2 YSLEER. V was cut by 3 bases and J by 11 bases, with 8 bases left in between. The CDR3 totals 11 residues. The DNA of the CDR3 is TGCGCCAGCAGCCAGGGCCTCCAGCAGTTCTTC. Its translation is CASSQGLQQFF.

V usage is TRBV28 and J usage is TRBJ2-7; 7 bases fit TRBD1. Germline CDR1 MDHEN, CDR2 SYDVKM. Germline trimming cut 6 bases from V and 1 base from J; bases unmatched to any gene: 15. CDR3 length: 17 residues. DNA of the CDR3: TGTGCCAGCAGGCCCTTCCCGTGGGACAGTCGTTCCTACGAGCAGTACTTC. Its protein is CASRPFPWDSRSYEQYF.

The chain couples TRBV5-1 to TRBJ2-4, with D maybe TRBD2 (6 bases). The germline V and J ends were trimmed by 4 bases and 9 bases, with 17 bases remaining between them. The CDR3 totals 14 residues. CDR1 is SGHRS and CDR2 is YFSETQ in the germline V gene. The CDR3 sequence is CASSRLVQRSIQYF. The DNA of the CDR3 is TGCGCCAGCAGCCGACTAGTCCAAAGGAGCATTCAGTACTTC.

The rearrangement joins TRBV7-9 to TRBJ1-5; TRBD1 matches 11 bases. The CDR3 covers 15 residues. J was trimmed by 10 bases and V by 5 bases; bases with no gene match: 10. Germline V lookup: CDR1 SEHNR, CDR2 FQNEAQ (reference sequence). The CDR3, as DNA: TGTGCCAGCAGCCCCAGGGGACAGGGGGTCTTACCCCAGCATTTT. Encoded protein: CASSPRGQGVLPQHF.

The chain joins TRBV5-6 to TRBJ2-7; 10 bases align to TRBD2. V shed 3 bases, J shed 7 bases, and the junction held 10 bases outside the gene matches. Germline V lookup: CDR1 SGHDT, CDR2 YYEEEE. The CDR3 runs to 15 residues. In DNA form, the CDR3 reads TGTGCCAGCAGCTCCCCCCTAGCGGGAGTTGGAGAGCAGTACTTC. Protein: CASSSPLAGVGEQYF. The variable domain in full, completed from reference TRBV5-6 and TRBJ2-7, reads DAGVTQSPTHLIKTRGQQVTLRCSPKSGHDTVSWYQQALGQGPQFIFQYYEEEERQRGNFPDRFSGHQFPNYSSELNVNALLLGDSALYLCASSSPLAGVGEQYFGPGTRLTVT.

The chain carries TRBV28 and TRBJ1-5, with D perhaps matching TRBD1 (5 bases). The V end was cut by 7 bases, the J end by 9 bases, with 22 bases between. Per the germline V gene, CDR1 is MDHEN and CDR2 is SYDVKM. CDR3 size: 15 residues. The DNA for the CDR3 is TGTGCCAGCAACCCTATGGGGCAGGTCGTGGGGCCCCAGCATTTT. This translates into CASNPMGQVVGPQHF.

The V call is TRBV13, the J call TRBJ2-4, with 10 bases fitting TRBD2. Losses at the gene ends were 5 bases for V and 7 bases for J; bases not matched to a gene: 8. CDR3 size: 15 residues. Germline CDR1 reads PRHDT; CDR2 reads FYEKMQ (reference sequence). This CDR3 is CASSVSGRAGNIQYF. DNA for the CDR3: TGTGCCAGCAGCGTAAGCGGGAGGGCCGGTAACATTCAGTACTTC.

This chain links TRBV19 with TRBJ2-7, with D tentatively TRBD1 (6 bases). This CDR3 is built from 17 residues. V gave up 0 bases and J gave up 2 bases, with 17 bases separating them. Germline V lookup: CDR1 LNHDA, CDR2 SQIVND (reference sequence). The DNA of the CDR3 is TGTGCCAGTAGTATAGAGGGCCATAGCAGGGGCGCCTACGAGCAGTACTTC. Encoded protein: CASSIEGHSRGAYEQYF.

The V gene is TRBV19, the J gene TRBJ2-7, with D perhaps TRBD2 (5 bases). Trimming took 8 bases from V and 6 from J, leaving 14 bases between them. This CDR3 spans 12 amino acids. The germline gives CDR1 LNHDA, CDR2 SQIVND (reference sequence). CDR3 sequence reads: CASSGMGSEQYF. CDR3 nucleotides: TGTGCCAGTTCCGGGATGGGATCCGAGCAGTACTTC.

This chain links TRBV7-9 with TRBJ2-1; 9 bases map to TRBD2. Germline CDR1 reads SEHNR; CDR2 reads FQNEAQ (reference sequence). The CDR3 runs 19 residues. Unmatched junction bases numbered 21, after V lost 7 bases and J lost 5 bases. The CDR3 sequence is CASNPRGIAGGPGDNEQFF. The CDR3 DNA reads as TGTGCCAGCAATCCTAGAGGGATTGCGGGAGGGCCGGGCGACAATGAGCAGTTCTTC. Complete variable domain (other parts from reference TRBV7-9 and TRBJ2-1): DTGVSQNPRHKITKRGQNVTFRCDPISEHNRLYWYRQTLGQGPEFLTYFQNEAQLEKSRLLSDRFSAERPKGSFSTLEIQRTEQGDSAMYLCASNPRGIAGGPGDNEQFFGPGTRLTVL.

The chain is built from TRBV5-6 and TRBJ2-6, with D tentatively TRBD1 (5 bases). Between the trimmed V and J ends, which lost 3 bases and 0 bases, there was a span of 13 bases. Germline V gene lookup returns CDR1 SGHDT and CDR2 YYEEEE. The length of the CDR3 is 17 residues. CDR3 in amino acids: CASSSQGFGSGANVLTF. CDR3 in DNA: TGTGCCAGCAGCTCGCAGGGTTTCGGCTCTGGGGCCAACGTCCTGACTTTC.

V gene TRBV15 combines with J gene TRBJ1-4; possibly TRBD1 for D (6 bases). Per the germline V gene, CDR1 is LNHNV and CDR2 is YYDKDF (reference sequence). CDR3 length: 15 amino acids. V was shortened by 3 bases and J by 5 bases, with 13 bases between the two germline ends. The CDR3 protein is CATSREDSLNEKLFF. CDR3 bases: TGTGCCACCAGCAGGGAGGACAGCCTGAATGAAAAACTGTTTTTT.

This chain uses TRBV28 with TRBJ1-1; 7 bases agree with TRBD1. V lost 7 bases, J lost 0 bases, and 11 bases stayed unmatched. CDR1 and CDR2 (germline): MDHEN, SYDVKM. This CDR3 is built from 16 residues. In nucleotides, the CDR3 is TGTGCCAGCAACACTGTCCCGGGACAGCTGAACACTGAAGCTTTCTTT. As protein: CASNTVPGQLNTEAFF.

This clone appeared a few times. The genes are TRBV18 and TRBJ1-5, with 7 bases fitting TRBD1. J lost 6 bases, V lost 6 bases, and 8 bases had no gene match. Per germline, CDR1 KGHSH and CDR2 LQKENI. This CDR3 region has 14 residues. The CDR3 reads CASSPGGMGQPQHF. In nucleotides, the CDR3 is TGTGCCAGCTCCCCAGGGGGGATGGGTCAGCCCCAGCATTTT.

This chain uses TRBV4-3 with TRBJ2-7; TRBD1 might be the D (5 bases). V shed 1 base and J shed 0 bases, with 7 bases lying between them. Germline V gene sequence: CDR1 LGHNA, CDR2 YSLEER. CDR3 length: 14 residues. CDR3 in DNA: TGCGCCAGCAGCCAAGCAGGGAACTCCTACGAGCAGTACTTC. Translation gives CASSQAGNSYEQYF.

The gene calls are TRBV20-1 and TRBJ2-7; 7 bases fit TRBD2. Germline V gene lookup returns CDR1 DFQATT and CDR2 SNEGSKA (reference sequence). V lost 3 bases and J lost 7; bases outside the gene matches: 3. This CDR3 spans 11 amino acids. CDR3: CSARSGGEQYF. CDR3 nucleotides: TGCAGTGCTAGGTCGGGGGGTGAGCAGTACTTC.

CDR3 sequence: CATSPPSGGAYEQFF. The CDR3 nucleotides are TGTGCCACCAGCCCACCTAGCGGGGGGGCCTATGAGCAGTTCTTC. J is TRBJ2-1 and V is TRBV15, with TRBD2 identical over 12 bases. Looked up from germline, CDR1 is LNHNV and CDR2 is YYDKDF (reference sequence). The CDR3 extends over 15 amino acids. The V segment lost 5 bases and the J segment 8 bases; nucleotides outside the gene matches: 7.

The chain carries TRBV6-4 and TRBJ2-3; 9 nucleotides match TRBD2. V shed 0 bases, J shed 1 base, and the junction held 5 bases outside the gene matches. CDR3 length: 17 amino acids. Per the germline V gene, CDR1 is MRHNA and CDR2 is SNTAGT. The CDR3 protein is CASSDSNLAGRTDTQYF. The CDR3 DNA reads as TGTGCCAGCAGTGACTCGAACCTAGCGGGGCGCACAGATACGCAGTATTTT.